This T cell receptor beta chain was documented in a study of cytotoxic CD8 clonotypes in ibrutinib-treated CLL. Findings and limits, study-wide: Sustained-remission and progressing patients' sampling times differed.

This clone was detected only a few times. Antigen unknown. Data came from immunoSEQ multiplex PCR; TCRdb stores just in-frame clones and leaves some out. The table has around 250,000 clones, 70% seen once. Trimming cost V 7 bases and J 5 bases; bases outside gene matches: 4. Germline V CDR1 and CDR2: LNHDA, SQIVND (reference sequence). The CDR3 runs 14 residues. The chain is built from TRBV19 and TRBJ2-4; 11 bases align to TRBD2. The sequencing here drew on PBMCs, taken after 24 months of ibrutinib treatment. The TCR originated in a human donor with chronic lymphocytic leukemia. The CDR3 loop is CASTPGLAENIQYF. The CDR3 DNA is TGTGCCAGTACCCCGGGACTAGCGGAAAACATTCAGTACTTC.